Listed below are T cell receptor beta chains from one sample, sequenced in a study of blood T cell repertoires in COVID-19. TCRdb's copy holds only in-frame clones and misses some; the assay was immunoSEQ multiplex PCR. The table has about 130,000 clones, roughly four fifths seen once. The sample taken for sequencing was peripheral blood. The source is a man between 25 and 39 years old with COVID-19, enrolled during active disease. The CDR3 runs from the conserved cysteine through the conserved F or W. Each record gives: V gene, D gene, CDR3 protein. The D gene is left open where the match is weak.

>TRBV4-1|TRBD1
CASSQDLSGQVNSPLHF
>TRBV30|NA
CAWSREVNTEAFF
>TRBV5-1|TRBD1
CASSTTGVSYEQYF
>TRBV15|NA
CATSRELSSYNEQFF
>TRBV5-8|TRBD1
CASSLRQGKQPQHF
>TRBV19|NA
CASSMDRQEAFF
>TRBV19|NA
CASSILGGATQETQYF
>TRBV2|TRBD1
CASSRKTGGDYGYTF
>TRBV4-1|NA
CASSQFPQETQYF
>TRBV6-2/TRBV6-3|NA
CASSQTRNGYNEQFF
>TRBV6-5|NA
CASSSQDYSNQPQHF
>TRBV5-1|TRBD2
CASSFISGPHTGELFF
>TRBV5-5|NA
CASSPDTNEKLFF
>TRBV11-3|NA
CASSYGGAGAMNTEAFF